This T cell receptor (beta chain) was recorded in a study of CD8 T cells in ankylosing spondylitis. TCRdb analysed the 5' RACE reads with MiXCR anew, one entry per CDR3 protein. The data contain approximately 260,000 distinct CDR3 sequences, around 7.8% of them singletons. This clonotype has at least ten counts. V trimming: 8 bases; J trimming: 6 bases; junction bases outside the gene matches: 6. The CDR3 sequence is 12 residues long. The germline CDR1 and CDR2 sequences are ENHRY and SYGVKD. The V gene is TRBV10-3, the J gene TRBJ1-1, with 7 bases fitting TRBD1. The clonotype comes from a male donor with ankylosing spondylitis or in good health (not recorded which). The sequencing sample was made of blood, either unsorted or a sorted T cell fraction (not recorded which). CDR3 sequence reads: CAIGGGGPEAFF. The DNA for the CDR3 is TGTGCCATCGGAGGAGGGGGCCCTGAAGCTTTCTTT.